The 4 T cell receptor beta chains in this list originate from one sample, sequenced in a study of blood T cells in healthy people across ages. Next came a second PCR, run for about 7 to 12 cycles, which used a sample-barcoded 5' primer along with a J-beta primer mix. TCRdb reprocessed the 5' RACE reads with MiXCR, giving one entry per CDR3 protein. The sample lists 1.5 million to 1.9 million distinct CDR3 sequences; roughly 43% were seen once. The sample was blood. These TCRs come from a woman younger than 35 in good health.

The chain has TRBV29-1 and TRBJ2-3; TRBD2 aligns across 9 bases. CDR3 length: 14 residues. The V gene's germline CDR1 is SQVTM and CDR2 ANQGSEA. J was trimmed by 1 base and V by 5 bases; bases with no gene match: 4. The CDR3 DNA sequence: TGCAGCGTTTGGACTAGCGTAGGCACAGATACGCAGTATTTT. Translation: CSVWTSVGTDTQYF.

CDR3 sequence: CSARPLAGVTDTQYF. The CDR3 DNA is TGCAGTGCTAGGCCGCTAGCGGGGGTCACAGATACGCAGTATTTT. This chain joins TRBV20-1 and TRBJ2-3; 10 nucleotides align to TRBD2. Germline loops: CDR1 DFQATT, CDR2 SNEGSKA (reference sequence). After removal of 3 bases from V and 2 bases from J, the junction contained 5 bases not matched to a gene. This CDR3 spans 15 amino acids.

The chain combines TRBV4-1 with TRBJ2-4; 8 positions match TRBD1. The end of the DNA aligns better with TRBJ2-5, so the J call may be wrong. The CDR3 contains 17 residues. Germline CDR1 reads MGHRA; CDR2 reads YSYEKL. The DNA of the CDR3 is TGCGCCAGCAGCCCCTTCCCCCCCGGACAGGGCGTGGAGACCCAGTACTTC. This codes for CASSPFPPGQGVETQYF.

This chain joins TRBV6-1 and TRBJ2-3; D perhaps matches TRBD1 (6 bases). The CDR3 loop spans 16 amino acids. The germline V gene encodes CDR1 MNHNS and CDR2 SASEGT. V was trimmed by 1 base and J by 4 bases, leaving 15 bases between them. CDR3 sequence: CASSEVVGTLSDTQYF. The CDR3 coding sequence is TGTGCCAGCAGTGAAGTAGTCGGGACATTGTCAGATACGCAGTATTTT.